This passage covers 15 T cell receptor beta chains from one sample sequenced in a study of cytomegalovirus exposure and HLA in healthy donors. PCR used 60 Vbeta primers and 13 Jbeta primers. The repertoire was sequenced with immunoSEQ multiplex PCR; TCRdb's copy has only in-frame clones and lacks some. The sample includes approximately 120,000 clones, around 80% of them seen just once. Sequenced input: PBMCs. The receptor source for this set is a woman under 40 in good health and CMV-seronegative.

The V call is TRBV11-2, the J call TRBJ2-1, with 9 nucleotides matching TRBD2. CDR1 and CDR2 from the germline V gene are SGHAT and FQNNGV. There are 16 residues in the CDR3. V shed 2 bases, J shed 4 bases, and the junction held 6 bases outside the gene matches. The CDR3 sequence is CASSLLASGIYNEQFF. CDR3 DNA sequence: TGTGCCAGCAGCTTACTGGCTAGCGGGATATACAATGAGCAGTTCTTC.

This rearrangement joins TRBV4-2 to TRBJ2-2; 8 bases are shared with TRBD1. Unmatched junction bases numbered 10, after V lost 4 bases and J lost 3 bases. CDR3 length: 17 amino acids. CDR1 is LGHNA and CDR2 is YNFKEQ in the germline V gene. The CDR3 sequence is CASSPIGVGQDTGELFF. CDR3 DNA sequence: TGTGCCAGCAGCCCCATAGGGGTGGGACAGGACACCGGGGAGCTGTTTTTT.

V usage is TRBV7-3 and J usage is TRBJ2-1; TRBD2 matches 7 bases. Germline values: CDR1 SGHTA, CDR2 FQGTGA. This CDR3 has 17 residues. The junction had 15 bases not matched to a gene; V was cut back by 4 bases and J by 6 bases. The CDR3 nucleotides read TGTGCCAGCAGCTCTTCGGGCGGGAGTTCGGGTTTCAATGAGCAGTTCTTC. This sequence encodes CASSSSGGSSGFNEQFF.

This clone was counted once. The J gene is TRBJ2-1, the V gene TRBV18; 12 bases are shared with TRBD2. The V segment lost 1 base and the J segment 5 bases; nucleotides outside the gene matches: 6. The length of the CDR3 is 17 residues. CDR1 and CDR2 from the germline V gene are KGHSH and LQKENI. DNA for the CDR3: TGTGCCAGCTCACCACAGTGGACTAGCGGGAACAACAATGAGCAGTTCTTC. Amino acids: CASSPQWTSGNNNEQFF.

CDR3 loop: CASSYGQLGGEQFF. The CDR3 nucleotides read TGTGCCAGCAGTTATGGGCAGCTGGGGGGTGAGCAGTTCTTC. The chain uses TRBV6-5 and TRBJ2-1; a weak D match, TRBD2 (6 bases). CDR3 size: 14 residues. V was pared by 3 bases and J by 9 bases, with 15 bases between. Germline CDR1 MNHEY, CDR2 SVGAGI.

This rearrangement joins TRBV19 to TRBJ2-1; tentative D call: TRBD1 (5 bases). The V gene's germline CDR1 is LNHDA and CDR2 SQIVND (reference sequence). This CDR3 is built from 12 residues. V lost 9 bases and J lost 7, with 13 bases in between. The CDR3 region has the DNA TGTGCCAGACACTCGACAGAGAATGAGCAGTTCTTC. It is translated as CARHSTENEQFF.

Here the CDR3 reads CASSPPEYNSPLHF. CDR3 in DNA: TGTGCCAGCTCACCACCGGAGTATAATTCACCCCTCCACTTT. The J gene is TRBJ1-6, the V gene TRBV18; D unclear. V dropped 0 bases and J dropped 4 bases, with 4 bases sitting between them. This CDR3 has 14 amino acids. CDR1 and CDR2 from the germline V gene are KGHSH and LQKENI.

The chain has TRBV18 and TRBJ1-6; 7 bases fit TRBD1. The germline V gene encodes CDR1 KGHSH and CDR2 LQKENI. This CDR3 is 16 amino acids long. The ends lost 4 bases at V and 6 bases at J; junction bases unmatched: 9. The CDR3 sequence: CASSQDRREGNSPLHF. In nucleotides, the CDR3 is TGTGCCAGCTCACAGGACAGGCGGGAGGGTAATTCACCCCTCCACTTT.

In regard to this clone: Other DNA sequences in this specimen translate into the identical CDR3. This chain connects TRBV30 to TRBJ2-5, with 12 bases that match TRBD2. The CDR3 consists of 14 residues. Trimming took 3 bases from V and 5 from J; bases not matched to a gene: 4. From germline, CDR1 is GTSNPN and CDR2 SVGIG (reference sequence). The CDR3: CAWSPLAGGETQYF. As DNA, the CDR3 is TGTGCCTGGAGCCCACTAGCGGGAGGTGAGACCCAGTACTTC.

The chain recombines TRBV19 with TRBJ1-1, with D hard to call. The germline V gene encodes CDR1 LNHDA and CDR2 SQIVND (reference sequence). The CDR3 is made up of 15 amino acids. Between the trimmed V and J ends, which lost 1 base and 5 bases, there was a span of 14 bases. The CDR3 spells CASSIAWGGRTEAFF. The CDR3 DNA follows: TGTGCCAGTAGTATAGCTTGGGGAGGGAGGACTGAAGCTTTCTTT.

J is TRBJ2-2 and V is TRBV19; the D gene is possibly TRBD2 (5 bases). CDR3 size: 12 residues. Germline V CDR1 and CDR2: LNHDA, SQIVND (reference sequence). With 10 bases removed from V and 5 bases from J, the gap between germline ends came to 11 bases. This chain's CDR3 is CATNRGTGELFF. In DNA form, the CDR3 reads TGTGCCACCAACCGGGGTACCGGGGAGCTGTTTTTT.

V is TRBV19 and J is TRBJ1-2, with D unclear. This CDR3 is 13 amino acids long. V was pared by 3 bases and J by 1 base, with 6 bases between. CDR1 and CDR2 from the germline V gene are LNHDA and SQIVND (reference sequence). The chain's CDR3 is CASSMQDNYGYTF. CDR3 DNA sequence: TGTGCCAGTAGTATGCAGGATAACTATGGCTACACCTTC.

The chain couples TRBV10-2 to TRBJ1-2; TRBD1 agrees at 7 bases. V gave up 6 bases and J gave up 4 bases; unmatched junction bases: 5. Germline V gene sequence: CDR1 WSHSY, CDR2 SAAADI. CDR3 length: 13 amino acids. Here the CDR3 reads CASREGASYGYTF. The CDR3 DNA reads TGCGCCAGCAGAGAGGGGGCCTCCTATGGCTACACCTTC.

The V and J genes are TRBV11-2 and TRBJ1-2, with D uncertain. V was shortened by 4 bases and J by 3 bases, with 12 bases between the two germline ends. This CDR3 is built from 14 residues. Germline CDR1 is SGHAT and CDR2 is FQNNGV. The CDR3 loop reads CASSSPHEYYGYTF. CDR3 sequence (DNA): TGTGCCAGCAGCTCGCCCCACGAGTACTATGGCTACACCTTC.

The V call is TRBV6-5, the J call TRBJ1-1; 8 bases are a match to TRBD1. V lost 5 bases to trimming and J lost 6 bases; unmatched junction nucleotides: 5. Looked up from germline, CDR1 is MNHEY and CDR2 is SVGAGI. The CDR3 spans 13 residues. The CDR3 DNA sequence: TGTGCCAGCAGTCGACAGGGGATGGCTGAAGCTTTCTTT. This gives the protein CASSRQGMAEAFF.